This entry lists 17 T cell receptor beta chains sequenced from one sample in a study of control samples from healthy donors and cancer patients. Sequencing used immunoSEQ multiplex PCR; TCRdb keeps in-frame clones, though not all of them. The data hold roughly 88,000 clones, with 91% observed a single time. The specimen sequenced was blood. The receptors derive from a man aged 50 or older in good health.

V usage is TRBV19 and J usage is TRBJ1-1, with a weak D call TRBD1 (6 bases). V was trimmed by 7 bases and J by 0 bases, leaving 18 bases between them. Germline values: CDR1 LNHDA, CDR2 SQIVND (reference sequence). The CDR3 runs 16 residues. CDR3 in amino acids: CASIIRTGGLNTEAFF. The CDR3 bases are TGTGCCAGTATCATTAGAACGGGGGGCTTGAACACTGAAGCTTTCTTT.

J is TRBJ2-7 and V is TRBV7-2, with TRBD1 matching 12 bases. The germline V gene has CDR1 SGHTA and CDR2 FQGNSA. The CDR3 is 15 residues long. The J segment lost 3 bases and the V segment lost 5 bases, leaving 5 bases of the junction unmatched. For the CDR3, the DNA is TGTGCCAGCAGCCGGGGACAGGGGGCGGTCTACGAGCAGTACTTC. Its protein product is CASSRGQGAVYEQYF.

This chain connects TRBV7-2 to TRBJ1-2; perhaps TRBD1 as D (5 bases). In germline, CDR1 is SGHTA, CDR2 FQGNSA. CDR3 length: 14 amino acids. The V end was cut by 0 bases, the J end by 2 bases, with 7 bases between. CDR3 sequence reads: CASSLARGNYGYTF. CDR3 DNA: TGTGCCAGCAGCTTAGCACGGGGGAACTATGGCTACACCTTC.

This sequence joins TRBV7-9 and TRBJ2-3; D call uncertain. The CDR3 length is 16 residues. Germline-derived CDR1 and CDR2 are SEHNR and FQNEAQ (reference sequence). The V end lost 1 base, the J end lost 2 bases, and 13 bases lay between the germline ends. The CDR3 loop is CASSLVGSGYTDTQYF. CDR3 in DNA: TGTGCCAGCAGCTTAGTGGGGTCCGGCTACACAGATACGCAGTATTTT. The variable domain in full, with the rest retrieved from reference TRBV7-9 and TRBJ2-3, is DTGVSQNPRHKITKRGQNVTFRCDPISEHNRLYWYRQTLGQGPEFLTYFQNEAQLEKSRLLSDRFSAERPKGSFSTLEIQRTEQGDSAMYLCASSLVGSGYTDTQYFGPGTRLTVL.

This rearrangement joins TRBV5-6 to TRBJ1-1, with a possible D match to TRBD1 (5 bases). This CDR3 contains 13 residues. CDR1 and CDR2 from the germline V gene are SGHDT and YYEEEE. V was shortened by 4 bases and J by 1 base, with 8 bases between the two germline ends. CDR3 nucleotide sequence: TGTGCCAGCAGCGTCGGGGGGAACACTGAAGCTTTCTTT. Its protein product is CASSVGGNTEAFF.

This clone was recorded once. The gene calls are TRBV11-2 and TRBJ1-1; 10 bases match TRBD1. The V gene's germline CDR1 is SGHAT and CDR2 FQNNGV. The CDR3 is 15 residues long. V shed 5 bases and J 1 base; nucleotides not matched to a gene: 4. This CDR3 reads CASSPRTGGNTEAFF. The CDR3 nucleotides read TGTGCCAGCAGCCCCAGGACAGGGGGGAACACTGAAGCTTTCTTT.

This rearrangement joins TRBV7-2 to TRBJ2-7; tentative D call: TRBD1 (7 bases). The V gene lost 6 bases and the J gene lost 3 bases, with 18 bases spanning the gap. The CDR3 spans 15 residues. Looked up from germline, CDR1 is SGHTA and CDR2 is FQGNSA. The CDR3 protein is CASSEISGGLYEQYF. CDR3 sequence (DNA): TGTGCCAGCAGTGAAATTTCAGGGGGACTCTACGAGCAGTACTTC.

The V gene is TRBV6-5, the J gene TRBJ2-7; D not certain. The length of the CDR3 is 13 residues. Per the germline V gene, CDR1 is MNHEY and CDR2 is SVGAGI. Trimming removed 2 bases at V and 3 bases at J, with 8 bases between. In DNA, the CDR3 is TGTGCCAGCAGTTACAGGCAGTACTACGAGCAGTACTTC. This translates into CASSYRQYYEQYF.

The rearrangement uses TRBV6-5 and TRBJ1-6; 8 bases are shared with TRBD1. The CDR3 totals 13 residues. Germline assignment: CDR1 MNHEY and CDR2 SVGAGI. V shed 7 bases, J shed 14 bases, and the junction held 10 bases outside the gene matches. CDR3 protein: CASTKQGGKSLHF. The CDR3 DNA follows: TGTGCCAGCACCAAACAGGGGGGGAAGTCCCTCCACTTT.

V usage is TRBV27 and J usage is TRBJ1-1, with D tentatively TRBD1 (6 bases). This CDR3 spans 19 amino acids. Germline V gene lookup returns CDR1 MNHEY and CDR2 SMNVEV (reference sequence). The V and J ends lost 5 bases and 1 base respectively, with 26 bases between them. The CDR3 here is CASSPLMGGAKWRNTEAFF. CDR3 coding DNA: TGTGCCAGCAGTCCCTTGATGGGGGGGGCGAAATGGAGGAACACTGAAGCTTTCTTT.

This rearrangement joins TRBV7-9 to TRBJ2-1; D is possibly TRBD2 (6 bases). Germline V gene lookup returns CDR1 SEHNR and CDR2 FQNEAQ (reference sequence). The V end lost 4 bases, the J end lost 15 bases, and 19 bases lay between the germline ends. The CDR3 extends over 13 amino acids. CDR3 DNA: TGTGCCAGCAGCTACTCCGCGGGGCGGGGACCGTTCTTC. This gives the protein CASSYSAGRGPFF.

This chain uses TRBV12-3 or TRBV12-4 with TRBJ1-5; 9 positions agree with TRBD1. V trimming: 7 bases; J trimming: 11 bases; junction bases outside the gene matches: 9. The CDR3 is 13 residues long. CDR3 nucleotides: TGTGCCAGCACCTTTGGACAGGGGAGGACCCAGCATTTT. Translation gives CASTFGQGRTQHF.

The chain recombines TRBV6-5 with TRBJ1-4, with D perhaps TRBD1 (5 bases). Germline CDR1 MNHEY, CDR2 SVGAGI. This CDR3 region has 14 residues. V lost 5 bases and J 11 bases, leaving 18 bases between the germline ends. For the CDR3, the DNA is TGTGCCAGCAGTCCCGGGCCCAACGGGGGGAAACTGTTTTTT. Translated, it gives CASSPGPNGGKLFF.

The rearrangement joins TRBV27 to TRBJ2-5; 7 bases map to TRBD1. This CDR3 has 15 residues. From germline, CDR1 is MNHEY and CDR2 SMNVEV (reference sequence). V shed 7 bases, J shed 4 bases, and the junction held 12 bases outside the gene matches. The CDR3 is CASTHRDSLLETQYF. CDR3 bases: TGTGCCAGCACCCACCGGGACAGCCTATTAGAGACCCAGTACTTC.

The chain links TRBV18 to TRBJ2-1, with no clear D. V dropped 2 bases and J dropped 0 bases, with 11 bases sitting between them. Per germline, CDR1 KGHSH and CDR2 LQKENI. The CDR3 sequence is 16 residues long. This CDR3 is CASSPSGTLSYNEQFF. CDR3 coding DNA: TGTGCCAGCTCACCATCCGGTACACTCTCCTACAATGAGCAGTTCTTC.

The V and J genes are TRBV5-1 and TRBJ1-2, with 10 nucleotides matching TRBD1. The CDR3 is 13 amino acids. V shed 3 bases, J shed 8 bases, and the junction held 4 bases outside the gene matches. The germline V gene encodes CDR1 SGHRS and CDR2 YFSETQ. CDR3 DNA: TGCGCCAGCAGCTGGGGGACAGGGGAAGGCTACACCTTC. This encodes CASSWGTGEGYTF.

The chain has TRBV15 and TRBJ1-1; no clear D. V shed 0 bases and J shed 8 bases, with 7 bases lying between them. The CDR3 is 12 residues long. Germline CDR1 and CDR2: LNHNV and YYDKDF (reference sequence). In DNA, the CDR3 is TGTGCCACCAGCAGAGATCAGGCAGAAGCTTTCTTT. It translates to CATSRDQAEAFF.